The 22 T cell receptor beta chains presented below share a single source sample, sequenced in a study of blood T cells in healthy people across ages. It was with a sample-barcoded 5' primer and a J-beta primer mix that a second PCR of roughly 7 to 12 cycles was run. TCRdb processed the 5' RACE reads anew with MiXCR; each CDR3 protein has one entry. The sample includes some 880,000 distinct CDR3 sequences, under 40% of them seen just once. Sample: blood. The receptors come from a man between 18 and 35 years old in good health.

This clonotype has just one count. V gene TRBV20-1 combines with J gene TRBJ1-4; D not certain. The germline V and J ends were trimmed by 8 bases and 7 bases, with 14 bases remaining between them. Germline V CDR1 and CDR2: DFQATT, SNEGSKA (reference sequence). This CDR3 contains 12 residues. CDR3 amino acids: CSPAPSPEKLFF. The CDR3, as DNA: TGCAGTCCCGCCCCTAGTCCTGAAAAACTGTTTTTT.

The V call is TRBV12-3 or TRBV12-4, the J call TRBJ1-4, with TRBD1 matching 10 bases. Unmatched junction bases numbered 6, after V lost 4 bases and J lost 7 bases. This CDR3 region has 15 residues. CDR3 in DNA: TGTGCCAGCAGTTCTCGGACAGGGGGGGTTGAAAAACTGTTTTTT. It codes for CASSSRTGGVEKLFF.

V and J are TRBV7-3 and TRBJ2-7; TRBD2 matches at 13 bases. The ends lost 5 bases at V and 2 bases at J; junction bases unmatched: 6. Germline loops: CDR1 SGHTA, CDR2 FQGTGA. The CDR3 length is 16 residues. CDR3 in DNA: TGTGCCAGCAGCCTGACTAGCGGGGGGACGGCCTACGAGCAGTACTTC. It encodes CASSLTSGGTAYEQYF.

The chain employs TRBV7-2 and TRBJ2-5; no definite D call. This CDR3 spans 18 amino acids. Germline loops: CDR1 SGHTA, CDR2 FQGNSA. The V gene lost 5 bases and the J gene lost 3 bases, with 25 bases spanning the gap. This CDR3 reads CASSKSPLTARRKETQYF. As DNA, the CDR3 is TGTGCCAGCAGCAAAAGCCCATTGACCGCGCGGCGAAAAGAGACCCAGTACTTC.

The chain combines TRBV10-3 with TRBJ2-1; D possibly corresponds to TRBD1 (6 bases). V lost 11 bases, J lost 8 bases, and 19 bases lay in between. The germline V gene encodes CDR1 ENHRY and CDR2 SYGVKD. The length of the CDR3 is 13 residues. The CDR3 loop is CAAAVGAGYEQFF. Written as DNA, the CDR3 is TGTGCCGCCGCGGTGGGGGCCGGGTATGAGCAGTTCTTC.

Here the CDR3 DNA reads TGCAGTGCTAGAGATGTTAGGGCGGAAGAGACCCAGTACTTC. It encodes CSARDVRAEETQYF. The chain links TRBV20-1 to TRBJ2-5; D uncertain. Germline V gene data show CDR1 as DFQATT and CDR2 as SNEGSKA (reference sequence). Trimming shortened V by 0 bases and J by 3 bases, and 11 bases separated the two germline ends. The CDR3 is 14 amino acids.

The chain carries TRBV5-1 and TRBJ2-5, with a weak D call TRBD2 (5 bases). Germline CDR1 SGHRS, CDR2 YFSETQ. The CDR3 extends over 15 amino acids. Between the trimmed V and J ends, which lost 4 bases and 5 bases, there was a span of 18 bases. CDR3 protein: CASSVDRTGGETQYF. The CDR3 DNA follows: TGCGCCAGCAGCGTTGATCGGACCGGCGGGGAGACCCAGTACTTC.

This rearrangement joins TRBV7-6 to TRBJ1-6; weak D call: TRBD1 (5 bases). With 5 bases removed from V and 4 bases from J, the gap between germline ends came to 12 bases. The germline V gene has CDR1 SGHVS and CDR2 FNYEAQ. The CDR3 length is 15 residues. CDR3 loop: CASSPGAAYNSPLHF. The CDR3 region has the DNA TGTGCCAGCAGCCCCGGGGCAGCTTATAATTCACCCCTCCACTTT.

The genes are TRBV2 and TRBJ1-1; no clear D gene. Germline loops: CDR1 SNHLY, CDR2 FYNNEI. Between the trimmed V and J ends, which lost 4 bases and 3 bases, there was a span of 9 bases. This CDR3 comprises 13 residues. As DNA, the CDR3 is TGTGCCAGCAGTGTGTGGGCGGACACTGAAGCTTTCTTT. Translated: CASSVWADTEAFF.

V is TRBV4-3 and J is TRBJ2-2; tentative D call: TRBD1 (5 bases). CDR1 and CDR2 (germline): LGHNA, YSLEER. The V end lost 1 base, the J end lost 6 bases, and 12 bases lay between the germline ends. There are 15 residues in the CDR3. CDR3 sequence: CASSQVPGIAGELFF. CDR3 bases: TGCGCCAGCAGCCAAGTCCCAGGGATCGCCGGGGAGCTGTTTTTT.

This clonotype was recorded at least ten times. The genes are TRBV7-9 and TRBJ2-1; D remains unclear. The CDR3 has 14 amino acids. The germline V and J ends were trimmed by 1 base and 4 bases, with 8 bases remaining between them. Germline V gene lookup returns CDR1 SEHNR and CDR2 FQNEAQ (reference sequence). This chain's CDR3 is CASSLERTYNEQFF. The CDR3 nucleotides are TGTGCCAGCAGCTTAGAGAGAACTTACAATGAGCAGTTCTTC.

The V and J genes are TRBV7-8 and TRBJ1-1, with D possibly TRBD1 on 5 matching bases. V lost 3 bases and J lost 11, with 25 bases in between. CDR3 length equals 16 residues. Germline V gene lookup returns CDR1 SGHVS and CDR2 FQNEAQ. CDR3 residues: CASSFSRGNRSVKAFF. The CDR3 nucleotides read TGTGCCAGCAGCTTTTCCCGCGGGAACAGGTCTGTCAAGGCTTTCTTT.

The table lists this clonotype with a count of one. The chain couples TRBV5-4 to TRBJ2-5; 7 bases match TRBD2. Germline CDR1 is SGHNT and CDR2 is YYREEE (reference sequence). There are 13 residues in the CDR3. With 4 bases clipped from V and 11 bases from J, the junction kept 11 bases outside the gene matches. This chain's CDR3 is CASSRVEGGEQYF. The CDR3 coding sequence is TGTGCCAGCAGCCGCGTGGAGGGAGGGGAGCAGTACTTC.

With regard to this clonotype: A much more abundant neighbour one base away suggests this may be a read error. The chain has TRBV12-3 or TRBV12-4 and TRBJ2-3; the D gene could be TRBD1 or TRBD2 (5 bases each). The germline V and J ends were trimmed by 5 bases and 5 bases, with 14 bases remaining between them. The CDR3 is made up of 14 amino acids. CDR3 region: CASSQGAREDTQYF. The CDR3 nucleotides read TGTGCCAGCAGTCAAGGGGCCCGGGAAGATACGCAGTATTTT.

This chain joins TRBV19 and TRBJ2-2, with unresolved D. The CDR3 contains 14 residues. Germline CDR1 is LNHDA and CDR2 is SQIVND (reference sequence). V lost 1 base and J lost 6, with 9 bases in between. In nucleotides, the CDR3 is TGTGCCAGTAGTATAGGGGCAGACTCCGGGGAGCTGTTTTTT. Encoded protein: CASSIGADSGELFF.

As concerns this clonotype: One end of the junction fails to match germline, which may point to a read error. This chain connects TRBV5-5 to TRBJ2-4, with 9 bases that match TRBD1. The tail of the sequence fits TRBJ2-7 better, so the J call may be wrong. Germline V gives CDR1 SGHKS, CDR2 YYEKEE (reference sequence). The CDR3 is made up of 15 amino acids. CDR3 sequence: CTSSPLPGQGYEQYF. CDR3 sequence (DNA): TGTACCAGCAGCCCTTTGCCGGGACAGGGTTACGAGCAGTACTTC.

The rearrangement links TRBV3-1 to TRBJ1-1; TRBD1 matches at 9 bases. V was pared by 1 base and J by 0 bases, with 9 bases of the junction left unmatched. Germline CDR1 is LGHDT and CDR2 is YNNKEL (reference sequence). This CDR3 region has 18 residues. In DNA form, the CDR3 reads TGTGCCAGCAGCCAAGTCAGGACAGGGGCCTCCATGAACACTGAAGCTTTCTTT. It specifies CASSQVRTGASMNTEAFF.

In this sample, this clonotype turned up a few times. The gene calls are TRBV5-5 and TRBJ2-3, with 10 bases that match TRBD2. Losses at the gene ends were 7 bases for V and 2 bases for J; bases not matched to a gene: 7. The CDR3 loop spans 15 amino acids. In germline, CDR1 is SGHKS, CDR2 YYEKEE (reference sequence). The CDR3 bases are TGTGCCAGCCTCCGGACTAGCGGATACACAGATACGCAGTATTTT. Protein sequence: CASLRTSGYTDTQYF. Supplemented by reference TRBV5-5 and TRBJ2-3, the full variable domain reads DAGVTQSPTHLIKTRGQQVTLRCSPISGHKSVSWYQQVLGQGPQFIFQYYEKEERGRGNFPDRFSARQFPNYSSELNVNALLLGDSALYLCASLRTSGYTDTQYFGPGTRLTVL.

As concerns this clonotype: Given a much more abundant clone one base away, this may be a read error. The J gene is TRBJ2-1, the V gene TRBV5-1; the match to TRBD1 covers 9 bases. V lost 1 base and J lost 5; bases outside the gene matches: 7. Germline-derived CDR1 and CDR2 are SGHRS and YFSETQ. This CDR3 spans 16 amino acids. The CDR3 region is CASSLFRDREDNEQFF. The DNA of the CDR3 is TGCGCCAGCAGCTTGTTTCGGGACAGGGAAGACAATGAGCAGTTCTTC.

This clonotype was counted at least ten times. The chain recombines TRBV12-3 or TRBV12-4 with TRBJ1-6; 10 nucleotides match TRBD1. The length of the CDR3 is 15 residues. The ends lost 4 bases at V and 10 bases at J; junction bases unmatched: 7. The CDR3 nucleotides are TGTGCCAGCAGTTCCGGGACAGGGGCATCCTCACCCCTCCACTTT. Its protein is CASSSGTGASSPLHF.

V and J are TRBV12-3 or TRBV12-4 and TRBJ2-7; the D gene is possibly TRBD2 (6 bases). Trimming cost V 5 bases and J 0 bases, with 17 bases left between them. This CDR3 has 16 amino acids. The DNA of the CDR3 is TGTGCCAGCAGTCACCCAGGGACTTCCAGCTCCTACGAGCAGTACTTC. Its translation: CASSHPGTSSSYEQYF.

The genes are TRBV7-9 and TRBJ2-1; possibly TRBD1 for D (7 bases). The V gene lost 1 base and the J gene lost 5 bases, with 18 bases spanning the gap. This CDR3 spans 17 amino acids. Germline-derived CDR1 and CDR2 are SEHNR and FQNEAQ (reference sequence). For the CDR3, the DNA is TGTGCCAGCAGCTTAGGGGGCGGGACAGCTGGACACAATGAGCAGTTCTTC. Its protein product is CASSLGGGTAGHNEQFF. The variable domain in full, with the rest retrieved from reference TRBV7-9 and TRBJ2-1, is DTGVSQNPRHKITKRGQNVTFRCDPISEHNRLYWYRQTLGQGPEFLTYFQNEAQLEKSRLLSDRFSAERPKGSFSTLEIQRTEQGDSAMYLCASSLGGGTAGHNEQFFGPGTRLTVL.